A selection of T cell receptor beta chains follows, all from one sample in a study of beta chain features in type 1 diabetes. Repertoires were generated with immunoSEQ multiplex PCR, while TCRdb's copy carries only in-frame clones and drops some. The sample includes more than 550,000 clones, more than 13% seen only once; the top ten take less than 0.04%. The sample was naive CD4+ T cells from blood. These receptors came from a man aged 18 to 29 with type 1 diabetes. The CDR3 runs from the conserved cysteine through the conserved F or W. A D gene is named only where the DNA matches it firmly. Not every row has a clone size; where given, it reads once, few, many or a size class.

j_gene	abundance	d_gene	v_gene	CDR3aa	CDR3nt
TRBJ2-7	few	.	TRBV30	CAWSGAREQYF	TGTGCCTGGAGCGGCGCCCGGGAGCAGTACTTC
TRBJ2-5	.	TRBD2	TRBV4-3	CASSQSSGAEETQYF	TGCGCCAGCAGCCAATCTAGCGGGGCGGAAGAGACCCAGTACTTC
TRBJ2-1	few	TRBD2	TRBV4-2	CASSQEGGRNEQFF	TGTGCCAGCAGCCAAGAAGGCGGGAGAAATGAGCAGTTCTTC
TRBJ1-2	few	.	TRBV18	CASSPNPPSLHYGYTF	TGTGCCAGCTCCCCGAATCCCCCATCTTTGCACTATGGCTACACCTTC
TRBJ1-5	few	.	TRBV5-6	CASSSDGANQPQHF	TGTGCCAGCAGCTCGGACGGGGCCAATCAGCCCCAGCATTTT
TRBJ1-2	.	.	TRBV2	CASSATVYGYTF	TGTGCCAGCAGTGCGACAGTCTATGGCTACACCTTC
TRBJ1-2	.	.	TRBV5-4	CASSLAPGNYGYTF	TGTGCCAGCAGCTTGGCCCCAGGGAACTATGGCTACACCTTC
TRBJ1-5	few	.	TRBV30	CAWGRQAGQPQHF	TGTGCCTGGGGAAGACAGGCTGGGCAGCCCCAGCATTTT
TRBJ2-1	few	.	TRBV4-1	CASSELPPYNEQFF	TGCGCCAGCAGCGAGCTCCCGCCATACAATGAGCAGTTCTTC
TRBJ2-5	.	.	TRBV4-1	CASSQGARETQYF	TGCGCCAGCAGCCAAGGAGCTCGGGAGACCCAGTACTTC
TRBJ2-1	.	TRBD1	TRBV4-1	CASSSHRDRAYNEQFF	TGCGCCAGCAGCTCCCACCGGGACAGGGCTTACAATGAGCAGTTCTTC
TRBJ2-5	few	.	TRBV5-1	CASSRDGHQETQYF	TGCGCCAGCAGCCGGGACGGACACCAAGAGACCCAGTACTTC
TRBJ1-2	few	.	TRBV28	CASSFQGRDGYTF	TGTGCCAGCAGTTTTCAGGGGAGGGATGGCTACACCTTC
TRBJ1-1	few	.	TRBV10-3	CAISEIARVEAFF	TGTGCCATCAGTGAAATAGCGAGGGTTGAAGCTTTCTTT
TRBJ2-1	.	.	TRBV5-4	CASTQVGEQFF	TGTGCCAGCACCCAAGTGGGAGAGCAGTTCTTC
TRBJ2-7	.	TRBD1	TRBV27	CASGTGTGYEQYF	TGTGCCAGCGGGACAGGGACGGGGTACGAGCAGTACTTC